What follows describes a single T cell receptor (beta chain). Its antigen is currently not known. No base quality values were provided; no much bigger clone lies one nucleotide off. Peripheral blood CD8+ and CD4+ T cells from healthy donors, Susac syndrome patients and multiple sclerosis patients were profiled by high-throughput TCR beta sequencing. Susac syndrome patients met recently defined diagnostic criteria for definite or probable disease. Bulk CD8+ and CD4+ T cells were purified by magnetic negative isolation, while CD8+ TEMRA cells were enriched using FACS. Blood was collected in EDTA tubes and processed within 24 hours, with PBMCs isolated through density gradient centrifugation. PBMCs destined for TCR sequencing were cryopreserved in liquid nitrogen and later thawed in a 37 °C water bath. A purity of at least 90% was achieved for sorted or isolated CD4+, CD8+ and CD8+ TEMRA cells. RNA was extracted using the RNeasy kit, and roughly 0.5 to 1 microgram was reverse transcribed with random hexamers. The immunoSEQ multiplex PCR assay, covering 54 Vbeta and 13 Jbeta segments, was used to amplify TCR beta CDR3 regions. To correct PCR amplification bias, a synthetic template baseline was used for both primer optimization and computational correction. As for the original processing: Reads were annotated to V, D and J genes per IMGT and analyzed with immunoSEQ Analyzer, keeping only productive sequences. Clonality was calculated as one minus the Shannon entropy normalized by log2 of the number of productive unique sequences. For each patient and control, public and private clones were evaluated among the 100 most prevalent clones. A clone was defined as Susac-specific if it was absent from the healthy and MS cohorts, from some 1,100 published viral clones and from other ImmuneACCESS disease sequences. TCRdb cleaned the public reads at Q25 with fastp, built clones with MiXCR and kept in-frame beta chains. Rows matching on CDR3 protein sequence are summarized as one entry with the most common DNA and genes. These V and J calls derive from TCRdb rather than the authors' analysis. This sample gives 150,000 to 200,000 distinct CDR3 sequences in total; around 95% of them show up just once. Approximately 0.15% of the sample rests with the top ten.

The CDR3 has 13 amino acids, counting the end cysteine and phenylalanine. Kept here is only the CDR3 DNA, which spans 39 bases and is read in frame from base 1. V is clipped by 3 bases and J by 6 bases, and the sequence between their germline boundaries is 15 bases long. CDR1 and CDR2 are read off the germline V gene (reference sequence) as DFQATT and SNEGSKA. The sample comes from a study of CD8 T cells in Susac syndrome (dated by TCRdb to the late 2010s). A note on the overall study: Among the sequenced Susac syndrome patients, six had clinically active disease and under ten were in clinical remission. At blood withdrawal, Susac syndrome patients were therapy-naive, treated with corticosteroids (with IVIg additionally given to some), or treated with IVIg alone. CD8+ T cell repertoire clonality was compared between 11 to 12 healthy donors, approximately 14 Susac syndrome patients and around 15 multiple sclerosis patients. Whether CD8+ T cell activation and differentiation in Susac syndrome was antigen driven was tested using repertoire sequencing. Results and caveats for the whole study, not just this receptor: Clonal expansion was observed in Susac syndrome CD8+ repertoires, with the highest expansion in CD8+ TEMRA cells and greater expansion in clinically active than in remitting patients. Looking at Susac-specific public clones, the researchers identified some 15 in the total CD8+ repertoire and four or five in the CD8+ TEMRA repertoire. The number of individuals in the TCR sequencing and HLA analysis was acknowledged as relatively small.

The V and J segments used are TRBV20-1 and TRBJ2-7, with TRBD2 perhaps the D gene, on 7 matching bases. The sequencing input was CD8+ T cells from PBMCs. The receptor was isolated from a human donor with Susac syndrome. The nucleotide sequence reads TGCAGTGCTAGGGACGGGGGGACAACCGAGCAGTACTTC. It translates to CSARDGGTTEQYF.